This TCR beta chain appears in the sequencing data of a study of T cells expressing NK-cell markers. Findings of the study overall: Six or seven donors carried dominant NKG2C+ clonotypes that made up roughly 1.0-8% of their CD8+ T cells.

As for this clonotype: What it binds is unknown.

This CDR3 has 13 amino acids. Germline values: CDR1 SQVTM, CDR2 ANQGSEA. TCRdb reprocessed the 5' RACE reads; each CDR3 protein has one entry and no DNA is given. This sample's table has over 100,000 distinct CDR3 sequences. The receptor's source is a woman between 18 and 70 years old in good health. The material sequenced was blood T cells: a sorted CD56 or NKG2C T cell subset, CD4+ or CD8+ T cells, or bulk PBMC T cells (not recorded which). V is TRBV29-1 and J is TRBJ2-7. CDR3 amino acids: CSVEVQNSYEQYF.